The clone carrying this T cell receptor (beta chain) was observed at least ten times. From the multiplex PCR reads, TCRdb called clonotypes with MiXCR, one entry per CDR3 protein. Of roughly 260,000 distinct CDR3 sequences in the sample, 30% to 35% were seen once. V lost 2 bases and J 6 bases, leaving 12 bases between the germline ends. Germline V gives CDR1 SGHRS, CDR2 YFSETQ. The CDR3 spans 14 residues. The sample is drawn from a study of breast tumors, draining lymph nodes, adjacent tissues. Axillary draining lymph nodes of breast cancer patients supplied the node samples. The chain combines TRBV5-1 with TRBJ2-1, with D tentatively TRBD2 (6 bases). Material: axillary lymph node tissue. The source is a female donor with breast cancer. Some clones in this sample may be carry-over from other donors' samples. The CDR3 sequence: CASSFRTKANEQFF. The CDR3 DNA reads TGCGCCAGCAGCTTCAGGACTAAGGCCAATGAGCAGTTCTTC.